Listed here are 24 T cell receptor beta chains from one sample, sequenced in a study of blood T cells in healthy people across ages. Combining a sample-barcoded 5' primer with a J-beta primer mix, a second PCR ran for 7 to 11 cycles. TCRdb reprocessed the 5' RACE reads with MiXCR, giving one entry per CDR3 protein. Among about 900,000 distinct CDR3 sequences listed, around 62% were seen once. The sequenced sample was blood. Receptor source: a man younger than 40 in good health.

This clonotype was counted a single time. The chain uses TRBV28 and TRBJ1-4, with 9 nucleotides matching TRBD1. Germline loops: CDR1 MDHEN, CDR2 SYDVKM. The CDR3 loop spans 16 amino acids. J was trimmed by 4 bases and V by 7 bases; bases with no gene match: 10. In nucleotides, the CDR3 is TGTGCCAGCACCTCTCCCAGGACAGGGGATAATGAAAAACTGTTTTTT. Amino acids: CASTSPRTGDNEKLFF. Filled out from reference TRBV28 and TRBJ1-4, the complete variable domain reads DVKVTQSSRYLVKRTGEKVFLECVQDMDHENMFWYRQDPGLGLRLIYFSYDVKMKEKGDIPEGYSVSREKKERFSLILESASTNQTSMYLCASTSPRTGDNEKLFFGSGTQLSVL.

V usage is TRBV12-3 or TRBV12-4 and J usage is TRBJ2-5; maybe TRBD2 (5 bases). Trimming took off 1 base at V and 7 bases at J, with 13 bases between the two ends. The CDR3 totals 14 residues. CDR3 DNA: TGTGCCAGCAGTTTAGTCGGGGAAGGCGGGACCCAGTACTTC. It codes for CASSLVGEGGTQYF.

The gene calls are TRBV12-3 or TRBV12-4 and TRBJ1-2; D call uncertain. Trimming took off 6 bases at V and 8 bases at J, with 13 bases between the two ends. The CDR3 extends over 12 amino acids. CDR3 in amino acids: CASSGGSRGYTF. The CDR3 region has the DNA TGTGCCAGCAGCGGAGGAAGTCGGGGCTACACCTTC.

The CDR3 region is CASSGTVGTGNYGYTF. CDR3 DNA: TGTGCCAGCAGTGGCACCGTTGGGACAGGGAACTATGGCTACACCTTC. The chain employs TRBV6-1 and TRBJ1-2; 9 bases are a match to TRBD1. This CDR3 has 16 amino acids. CDR1 is MNHNS, CDR2 SASEGT, per germline. After removal of 4 bases from V and 2 bases from J, the junction contained 8 bases not matched to a gene.

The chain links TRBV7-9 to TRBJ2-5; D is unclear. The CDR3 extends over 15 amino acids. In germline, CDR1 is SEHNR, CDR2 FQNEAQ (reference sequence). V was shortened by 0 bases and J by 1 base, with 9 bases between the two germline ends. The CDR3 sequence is CASSLAINSQETQYF. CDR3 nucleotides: TGTGCCAGCAGCTTAGCGATTAACTCCCAAGAGACCCAGTACTTC.

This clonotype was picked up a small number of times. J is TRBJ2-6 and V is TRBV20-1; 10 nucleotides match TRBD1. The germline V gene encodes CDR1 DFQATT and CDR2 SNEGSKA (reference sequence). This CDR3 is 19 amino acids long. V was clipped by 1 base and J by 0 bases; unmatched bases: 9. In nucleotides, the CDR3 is TGCAGTGCTAGAGCTTGGGACAGGGGCTTACACTCTGGGGCCAACGTCCTGACTTTC. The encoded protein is CSARAWDRGLHSGANVLTF.

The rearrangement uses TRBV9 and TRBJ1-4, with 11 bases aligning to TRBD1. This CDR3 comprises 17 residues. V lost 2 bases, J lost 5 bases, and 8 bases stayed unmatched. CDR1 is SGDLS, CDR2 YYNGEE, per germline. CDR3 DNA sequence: TGTGCCAGCAGCGTCAGGACAGGGGGCCTATACAATGAAAAACTGTTTTTT. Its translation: CASSVRTGGLYNEKLFF.

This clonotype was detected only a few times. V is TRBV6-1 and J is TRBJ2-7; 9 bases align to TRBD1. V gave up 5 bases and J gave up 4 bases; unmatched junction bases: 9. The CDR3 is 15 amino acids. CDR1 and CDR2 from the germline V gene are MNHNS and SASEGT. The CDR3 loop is CASSSIQGAGYEQYF. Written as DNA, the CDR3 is TGTGCCAGCAGTTCCATACAGGGGGCTGGATACGAGCAGTACTTC.

The CDR3: CASSLNGLGGNTIYF. The CDR3 bases are TGTGCCAGCAGCTTGAACGGCCTAGGAGGAAACACCATATATTTT. The genes are TRBV7-2 and TRBJ1-3; D remains unclear. Germline values: CDR1 SGHTA, CDR2 FQGNSA. With 3 bases removed from V and 4 bases from J, the gap between germline ends came to 13 bases. This CDR3 region has 15 residues. The whole variable domain, filled in from reference TRBV7-2 and TRBJ1-3, reads GAGVSQSPSNKVTEKGKDVELRCDPISGHTALYWYRQSLGQGLEFLIYFQGNSAPDKSGLPSDRFSAERTGGSVSTLTIQRTQQEDSAVYLCASSLNGLGGNTIYFGEGSWLTVV.

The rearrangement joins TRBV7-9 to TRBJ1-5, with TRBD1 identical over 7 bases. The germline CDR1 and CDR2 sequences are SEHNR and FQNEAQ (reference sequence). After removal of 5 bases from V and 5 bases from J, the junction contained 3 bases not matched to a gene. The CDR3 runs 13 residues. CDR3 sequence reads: CASSAGGDQPQHF. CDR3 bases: TGTGCCAGCAGCGCAGGGGGAGATCAGCCCCAGCATTTT.

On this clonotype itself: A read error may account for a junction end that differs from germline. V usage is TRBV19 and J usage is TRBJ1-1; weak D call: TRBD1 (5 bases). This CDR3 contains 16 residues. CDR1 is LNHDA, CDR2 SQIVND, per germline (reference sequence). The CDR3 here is CASSMGRALAGTEAFF. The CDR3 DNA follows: TGTGCCAGTAGTATGGGCAGGGCCCTGGCAGGAACTGAGGCTTTCTTT.

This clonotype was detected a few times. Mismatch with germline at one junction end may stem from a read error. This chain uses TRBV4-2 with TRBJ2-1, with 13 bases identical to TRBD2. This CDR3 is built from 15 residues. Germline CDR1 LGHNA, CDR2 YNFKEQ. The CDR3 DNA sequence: TGTGCCAGCAGCCAAACTAGCGGGGGGGCCGATGAGCGGTTCTTC. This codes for CASSQTSGGADERFF.

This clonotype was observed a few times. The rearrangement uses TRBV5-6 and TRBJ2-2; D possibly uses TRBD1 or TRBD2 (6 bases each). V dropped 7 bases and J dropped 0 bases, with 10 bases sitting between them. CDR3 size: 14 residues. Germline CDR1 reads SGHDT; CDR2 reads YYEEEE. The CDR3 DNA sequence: TGTGCCAGCTGGGGGGCCGCGAACACCGGGGAGCTGTTTTTT. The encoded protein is CASWGAANTGELFF. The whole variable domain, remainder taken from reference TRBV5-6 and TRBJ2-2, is DAGVTQSPTHLIKTRGQQVTLRCSPKSGHDTVSWYQQALGQGPQFIFQYYEEEERQRGNFPDRFSGHQFPNYSSELNVNALLLGDSALYLCASWGAANTGELFFGEGSRLTVL.

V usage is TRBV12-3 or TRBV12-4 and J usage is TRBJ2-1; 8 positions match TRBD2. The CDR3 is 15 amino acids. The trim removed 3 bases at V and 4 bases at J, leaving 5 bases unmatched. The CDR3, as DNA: TGTGCCAGCAGTTTTGGCGGGGGGTGGTACAATGAGCAGTTCTTC. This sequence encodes CASSFGGGWYNEQFF.

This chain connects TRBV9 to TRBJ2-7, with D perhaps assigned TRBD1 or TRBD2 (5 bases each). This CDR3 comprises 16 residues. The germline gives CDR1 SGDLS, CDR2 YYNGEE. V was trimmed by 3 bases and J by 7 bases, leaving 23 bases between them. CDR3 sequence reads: CASSASGTLRVGEQYF. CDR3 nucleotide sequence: TGTGCCAGCAGCGCATCAGGGACGCTAAGAGTGGGGGAGCAGTACTTC.

The CDR3 here is CSASAGFTDTQYF. The CDR3 DNA follows: TGCAGTGCTTCCGCGGGGTTCACAGATACGCAGTATTTT. The chain recombines TRBV20-1 with TRBJ2-3, with TRBD2 as a possible D gene (6 bases). V lost 5 bases to trimming and J lost 2 bases, with 11 bases between them. The CDR3 is 13 residues long. Germline V lookup: CDR1 DFQATT, CDR2 SNEGSKA (reference sequence).

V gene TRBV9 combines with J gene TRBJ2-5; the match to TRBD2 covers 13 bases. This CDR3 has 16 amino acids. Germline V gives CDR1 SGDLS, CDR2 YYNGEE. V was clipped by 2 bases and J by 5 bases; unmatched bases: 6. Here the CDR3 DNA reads TGTGCCAGCAGCGTTGAACTAGCGGGGGGGAGGGAGACCCAGTACTTC. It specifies CASSVELAGGRETQYF.

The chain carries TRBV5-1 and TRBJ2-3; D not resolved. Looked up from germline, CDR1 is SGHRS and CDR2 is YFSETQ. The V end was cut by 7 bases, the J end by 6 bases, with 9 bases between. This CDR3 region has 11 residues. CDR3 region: CASGPVDTQYF. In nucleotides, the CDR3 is TGCGCCAGCGGTCCTGTGGATACGCAGTATTTT.

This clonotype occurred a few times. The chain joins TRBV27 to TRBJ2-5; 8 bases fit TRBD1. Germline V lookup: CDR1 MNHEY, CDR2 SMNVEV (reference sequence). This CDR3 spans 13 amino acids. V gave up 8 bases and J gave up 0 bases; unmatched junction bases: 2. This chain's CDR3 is CASVGQDQETQYF. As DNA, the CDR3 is TGTGCCAGCGTGGGACAGGACCAAGAGACCCAGTACTTC.

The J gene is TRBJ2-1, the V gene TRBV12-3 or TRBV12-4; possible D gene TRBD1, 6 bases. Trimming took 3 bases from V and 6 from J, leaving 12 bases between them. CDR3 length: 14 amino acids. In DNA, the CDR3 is TGTGCCAGCAGTTTGGCGGACAGCCCCAATGAGCAGTTCTTC. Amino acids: CASSLADSPNEQFF.

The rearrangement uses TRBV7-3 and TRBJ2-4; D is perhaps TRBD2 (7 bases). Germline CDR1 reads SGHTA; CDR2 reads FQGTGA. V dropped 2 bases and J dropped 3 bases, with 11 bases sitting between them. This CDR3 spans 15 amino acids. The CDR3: CASSLEGGGKNIQYF. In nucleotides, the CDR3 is TGTGCCAGCAGCTTAGAGGGGGGGGGCAAAAACATTCAGTACTTC.

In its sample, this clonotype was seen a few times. The CDR3 nucleotides are TGTGCCAGCAGTCCTGGACTTAACACCGGGGAGCTGTTTTTT. It is translated as CASSPGLNTGELFF. The chain employs TRBV12-3 or TRBV12-4 and TRBJ2-2; tentative D call: TRBD2 (5 bases). The CDR3 loop spans 14 amino acids. Trimming took off 5 bases at V and 2 bases at J, with 9 bases between the two ends.

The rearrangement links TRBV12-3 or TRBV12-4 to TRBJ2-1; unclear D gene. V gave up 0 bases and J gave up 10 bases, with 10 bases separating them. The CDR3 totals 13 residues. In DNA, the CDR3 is TGTGCCAGCAGTTTAGCGCTCCCAGGCGAGCAGTTCTTC. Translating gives CASSLALPGEQFF.

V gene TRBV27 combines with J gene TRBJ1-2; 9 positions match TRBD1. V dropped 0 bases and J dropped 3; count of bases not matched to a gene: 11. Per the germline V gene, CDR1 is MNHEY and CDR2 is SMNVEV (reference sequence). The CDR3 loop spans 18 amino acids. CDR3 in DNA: TGTGCCAGCAGTTTATCTAATCATGGACAGGGGCCATACTATGGCTACACCTTC. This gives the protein CASSLSNHGQGPYYGYTF.